This T cell receptor (beta chain) is drawn from a study of metastatic and nonmetastatic thyroid tumors. There were no patients who had received any treatment before thyroid surgery. MiXCR was used by TCRdb to re-call the PCR reads. This table holds approximately 6,600 clones, roughly 27% found once. Trimming left V 5 bases short and J 10 bases short, with 12 bases between. The CDR3 length is 12 residues. Germline V gene data show CDR1 as SGHTA and CDR2 as FQGNSA. Sequencing was done on a sample of adjacent normal tissue. This rearrangement joins TRBV7-2 to TRBJ2-1; D not certain. This sequence was found in a female donor with papillary thyroid cancer or a benign thyroid nodule (not recorded which). Some clones in this sample may be carry-over from other donors' samples. The CDR3 DNA sequence: TGTGCCAGCAGCCGCCCCGGTTACGAGCAGTTCTTC. Protein sequence: CASSRPGYEQFF.